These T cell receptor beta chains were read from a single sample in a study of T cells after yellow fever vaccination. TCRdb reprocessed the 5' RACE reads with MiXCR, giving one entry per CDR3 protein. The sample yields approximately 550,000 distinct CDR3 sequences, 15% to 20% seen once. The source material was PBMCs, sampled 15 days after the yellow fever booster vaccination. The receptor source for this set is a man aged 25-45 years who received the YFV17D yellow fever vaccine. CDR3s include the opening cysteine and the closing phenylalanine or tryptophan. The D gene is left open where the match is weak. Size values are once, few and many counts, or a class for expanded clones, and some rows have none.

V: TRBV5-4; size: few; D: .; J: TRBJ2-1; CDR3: CASSLESGSNEQFF; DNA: TGTGCCAGCAGCTTGGAATCTGGGTCGAATGAGCAGTTCTTC
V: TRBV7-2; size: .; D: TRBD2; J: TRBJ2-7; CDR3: CASRGGLAGSEQYF; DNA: TGTGCCAGCAGGGGGGGGCTAGCGGGATCCGAGCAGTACTTC
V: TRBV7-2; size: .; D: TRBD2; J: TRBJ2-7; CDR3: CASSLAGTSGREQYF; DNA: TGTGCCAGCAGCTTAGCGGGGACTAGCGGGAGAGAGCAGTACTTC
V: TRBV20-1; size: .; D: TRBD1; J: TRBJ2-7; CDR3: CSAMDRGRVDEQYF; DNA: TGCAGTGCCATGGACAGGGGGCGCGTCGACGAGCAGTACTTC
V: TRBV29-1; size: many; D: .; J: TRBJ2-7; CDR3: CSVEITQGYEQYF; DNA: TGCAGCGTTGAAATTACACAGGGCTACGAGCAGTACTTC
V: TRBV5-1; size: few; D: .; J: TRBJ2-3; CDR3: CASSSILADTQYF; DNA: TGCGCCAGCAGCTCCATCCTCGCAGATACGCAGTATTTT
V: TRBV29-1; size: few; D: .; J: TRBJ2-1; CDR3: CSLRLGGDEQFF; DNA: TGCAGCCTTAGACTAGGGGGCGATGAGCAGTTCTTC
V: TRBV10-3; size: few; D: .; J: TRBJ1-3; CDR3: CAISEIGRNSGNTIYF; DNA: TGTGCCATCAGTGAGATCGGACGGAACTCTGGAAACACCATATATTTT
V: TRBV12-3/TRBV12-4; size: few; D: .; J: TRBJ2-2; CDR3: CASAYFSSGGELFF; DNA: TGTGCCAGCGCTTACTTCTCCTCCGGCGGGGAGCTGTTTTTT
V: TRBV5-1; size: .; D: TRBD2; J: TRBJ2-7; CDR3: CASSLELAVYEQYF; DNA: TGCGCCAGCAGCTTGGAACTAGCGGTCTACGAGCAGTACTTC
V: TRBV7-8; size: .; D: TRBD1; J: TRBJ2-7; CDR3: CASSSGQGVWQYF; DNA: TGTGCCAGCAGCTCGGGACAGGGGGTATGGCAGTACTTC
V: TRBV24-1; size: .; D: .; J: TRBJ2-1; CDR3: CATAGGSAYNEQFF; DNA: TGTGCCACCGCAGGTGGGTCTGCCTACAATGAGCAGTTCTTC
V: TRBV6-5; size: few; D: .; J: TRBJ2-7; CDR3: CASSSTISYEQYF; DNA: TGTGCCAGCAGTTCTACGATTTCCTACGAGCAGTACTTC
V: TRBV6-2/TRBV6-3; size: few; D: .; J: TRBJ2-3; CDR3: CASLRDSTDTQYF; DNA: TGTGCCAGCCTCCGGGACAGCACAGATACGCAGTATTTT
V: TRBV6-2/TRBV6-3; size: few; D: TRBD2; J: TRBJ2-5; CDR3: CASKAGLADQETQYF; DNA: TGTGCCAGCAAGGCGGGACTAGCGGATCAAGAGACCCAGTACTTC
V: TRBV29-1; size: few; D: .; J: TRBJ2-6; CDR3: CSVETGDGANVLTF; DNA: TGCAGCGTCGAAACGGGTGATGGGGCCAACGTCCTGACTTTC
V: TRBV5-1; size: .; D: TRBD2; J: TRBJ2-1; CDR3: CASSLSSGTRNEQFF; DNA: TGCGCCAGCAGCCTCTCTAGCGGGACCCGCAATGAGCAGTTCTTC
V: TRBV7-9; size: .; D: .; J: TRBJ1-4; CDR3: CASRLLSGNEKLFF; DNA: TGTGCCAGCAGACTTCTCTCTGGGAATGAAAAACTGTTTTTT
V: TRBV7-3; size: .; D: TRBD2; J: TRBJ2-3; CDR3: CASSSGLAGGGTQYF; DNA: TGTGCCAGCAGCTCAGGACTAGCGGGAGGCGGTACGCAGTATTTT
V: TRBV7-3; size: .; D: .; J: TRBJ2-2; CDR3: CASSLPKNTGELFF; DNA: TGTGCCAGCAGCTTACCTAAGAACACCGGGGAGCTGTTTTTT
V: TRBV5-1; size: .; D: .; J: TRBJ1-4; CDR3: CASSIGSRGANEKLFF; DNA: TGCGCCAGCAGCATAGGAAGTAGGGGCGCGAATGAAAAACTGTTTTTT
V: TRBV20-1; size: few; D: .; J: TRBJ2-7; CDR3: CSASSQTGTYEQYF; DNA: TGCAGTGCTAGTAGCCAGACAGGTACCTACGAGCAGTACTTC
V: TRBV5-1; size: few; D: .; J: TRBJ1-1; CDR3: CASSLGSGGADTEAFF; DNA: TGCGCCAGCAGCTTGGGTTCGGGGGGCGCGGACACTGAAGCTTTCTTT
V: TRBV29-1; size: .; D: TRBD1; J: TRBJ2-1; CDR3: CSVETGGNSYNEQFF; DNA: TGCAGCGTTGAAACAGGGGGAAACTCCTACAATGAGCAGTTCTTC
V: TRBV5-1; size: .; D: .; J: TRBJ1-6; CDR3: CASSLVPSREVRTLHF; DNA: TGCGCCAGCAGCTTGGTTCCTTCTCGGGAGGTTAGAACCCTCCACTTT
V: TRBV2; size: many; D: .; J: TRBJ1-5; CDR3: CASSVFGPNQPQHF; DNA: TGTGCCAGCAGCGTATTCGGGCCTAATCAGCCCCAGCATTTT
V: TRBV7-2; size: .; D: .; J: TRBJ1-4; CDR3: CASNEQMGEKLFF; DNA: TGTGCCAGCAATGAGCAGATGGGGGAAAAACTGTTTTTT
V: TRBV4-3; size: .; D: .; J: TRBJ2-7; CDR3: CASSRVDGYEQYF; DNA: TGCGCCAGCAGCCGCGTGGACGGGTACGAGCAGTACTTC
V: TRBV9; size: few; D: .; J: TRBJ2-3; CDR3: CASSGPSNTQYF; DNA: TGTGCCAGCAGCGGACCTTCTAATACGCAGTATTTT
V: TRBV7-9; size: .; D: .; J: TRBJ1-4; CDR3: CASSRREKLFF; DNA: TGTGCCAGCAGTCGGCGGGAGAAACTGTTTTTT
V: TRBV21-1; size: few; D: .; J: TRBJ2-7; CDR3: CARTPPTRTSVNEQYF; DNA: TGTGCCAGAACCCCCCCGACGAGGACTAGCGTAAACGAGCAGTACTTC
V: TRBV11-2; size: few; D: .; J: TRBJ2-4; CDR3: CASSTQGKLAKNIQYF; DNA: TGTGCCAGCAGCACACAGGGAAAACTAGCCAAAAACATTCAGTACTTC
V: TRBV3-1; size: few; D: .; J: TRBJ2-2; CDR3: CASSQEGGQATGELFF; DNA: TGTGCCAGCAGCCAAGAGGGGGGGCAGGCCACCGGGGAGCTGTTTTTT
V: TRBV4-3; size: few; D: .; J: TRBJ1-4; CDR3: CASSRLVVGVFEKLFF; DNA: TGCGCCAGCAGCAGATTGGTTGTGGGGGTTTTTGAAAAACTGTTTTTT
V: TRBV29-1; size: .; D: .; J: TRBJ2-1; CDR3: CSVELASPYNEQFF; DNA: TGCAGCGTTGAATTAGCCAGCCCCTACAATGAGCAGTTCTTC
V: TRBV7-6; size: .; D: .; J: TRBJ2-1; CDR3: CASSLSAGPRFTEQFF; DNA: TGTGCCAGCAGCTTATCTGCAGGGCCCCGTTTCACTGAGCAGTTCTTC
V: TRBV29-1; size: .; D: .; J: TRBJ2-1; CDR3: CSVGGLNEQFF; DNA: TGCAGCGTTGGGGGGTTAAATGAGCAGTTCTTC
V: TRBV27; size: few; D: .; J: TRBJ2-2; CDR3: CASSTGLGTGELFF; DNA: TGTGCCAGCAGTACAGGGTTGGGCACCGGGGAGCTGTTTTTT
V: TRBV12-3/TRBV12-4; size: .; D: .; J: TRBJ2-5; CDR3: CASSPTRFQTQYF; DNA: TGTGCCAGCAGCCCGACCCGGTTCCAGACCCAGTACTTC
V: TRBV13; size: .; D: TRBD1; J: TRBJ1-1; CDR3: CASNLSLGTGTEAFF; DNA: TGTGCCAGCAACCTGAGCTTAGGGACAGGGACTGAAGCTTTCTTT
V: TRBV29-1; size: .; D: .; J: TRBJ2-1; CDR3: CSVGQPQSNEQFF; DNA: TGCAGCGTTGGTCAGCCTCAGAGCAATGAGCAGTTCTTC
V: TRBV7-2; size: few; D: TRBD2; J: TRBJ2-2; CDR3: CASSLVRLAETGELFF; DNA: TGTGCCAGCAGCTTAGTACGACTAGCGGAGACCGGGGAGCTGTTTTTT
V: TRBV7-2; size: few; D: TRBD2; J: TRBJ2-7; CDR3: CASSILAGEAYEQYF; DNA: TGTGCCAGCAGTATTTTAGCGGGAGAAGCCTACGAGCAGTACTTC
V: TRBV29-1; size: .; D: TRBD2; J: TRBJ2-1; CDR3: CSVDLRTSGRSDEQFF; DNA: TGCAGCGTCGATCTCCGGACTAGCGGGAGAAGCGATGAGCAGTTCTTC
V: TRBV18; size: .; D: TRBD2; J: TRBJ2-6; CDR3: CASSLVYGLASQKANVLTF; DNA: TGTGCCAGCTCACTTGTTTATGGACTAGCGTCTCAGAAGGCCAACGTCCTGACTTTC
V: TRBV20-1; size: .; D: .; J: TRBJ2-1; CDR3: CSARDPGVSYNEQFF; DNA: TGCAGTGCTAGAGATCCGGGAGTCTCCTACAATGAGCAGTTCTTC
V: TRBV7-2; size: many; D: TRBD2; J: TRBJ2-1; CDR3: CASSLSGAIYNEQFF; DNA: TGTGCCAGCAGCTTAAGCGGGGCCATCTACAATGAGCAGTTCTTC
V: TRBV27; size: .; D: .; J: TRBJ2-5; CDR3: CASSQPSEETQYF; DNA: TGTGCCAGCAGTCAACCGTCCGAAGAGACCCAGTACTTC
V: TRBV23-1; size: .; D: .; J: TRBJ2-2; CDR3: CASSSPLVSDRNTGELFF; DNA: TGCGCCAGCAGTTCACCCCTTGTCTCAGACAGAAACACCGGGGAGCTGTTTTTT
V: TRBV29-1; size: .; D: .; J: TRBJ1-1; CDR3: CSAGRGNTEAFF; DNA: TGCAGCGCCGGAAGGGGGAACACTGAAGCTTTCTTT
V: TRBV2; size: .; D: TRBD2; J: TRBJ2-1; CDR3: CASSAEAGGLVNQFF; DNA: TGTGCCAGCAGCGCGGAGGCGGGAGGGCTGGTGAATCAGTTCTTC
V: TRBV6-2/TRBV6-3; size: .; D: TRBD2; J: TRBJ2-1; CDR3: CASSYSKISGMVLGNEQFF; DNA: TGTGCCAGCAGTTACTCGAAGATTAGCGGGATGGTATTAGGTAATGAGCAGTTCTTC
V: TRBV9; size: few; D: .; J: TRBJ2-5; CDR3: CASSGRRGTQYF; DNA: TGTGCCAGCAGCGGACGGAGGGGGACCCAGTACTTC
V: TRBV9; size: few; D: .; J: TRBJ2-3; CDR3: CASSADGSTDTQYF; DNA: TGTGCCAGCAGCGCAGACGGGTCCACAGATACGCAGTATTTT